The next 26 T cell receptor beta chains were all read from a single sample in a study of Graves' ophthalmopathy and Graves' hyperthyroidism. The study amplified TCR beta CDR3 regions using RNA transcripts. HTBI primers served in a first-round RT-PCR, which a second-round multiplex PCR followed. TCRdb re-called the multiplex PCR reads through MiXCR, storing one row per CDR3 protein. The repertoire consists of about 400,000 distinct CDR3 sequences, with approximately 16% occurring once and the leading ten covering about 1.4%. Sequencing was done on a sample of peripheral blood. These receptors all come from a woman younger than 35 with Graves' ophthalmopathy.

V is TRBV12-3 or TRBV12-4 and J is TRBJ1-1; TRBD1 matches at 7 bases. The V gene end was trimmed by 3 bases and the J gene end by 4 bases; junction bases not matched to a gene: 8. The CDR3 is 15 residues long. As DNA, the CDR3 is TGTGCCAGCAGTTTGACCAGGGGGAGGGCCACTGAAGCTTTCTTT. This encodes CASSLTRGRATEAFF.

This clonotype was recorded many times. Here the CDR3 reads CASGRAGQPQHF. Written as DNA, the CDR3 is TGTGCTAGCGGGAGGGCAGGTCAGCCCCAGCATTTT. The J gene is TRBJ1-5, the V gene TRBV6-1; D not resolved. The CDR3 contains 12 residues. Germline CDR1 and CDR2: MNHNS and SASEGT.

The chain recombines TRBV28 with TRBJ1-5; no clear D. With 6 bases removed from V and 0 bases from J, the gap between germline ends came to 18 bases. Germline assignment: CDR1 MDHEN and CDR2 SYDVKM. The CDR3 contains 17 residues. CDR3 nucleotides: TGTGCCAGCAGCCAACACGCCGTAGGAAATAGCAATCAGCCCCAGCATTTT. Translated, it gives CASSQHAVGNSNQPQHF.

This clonotype was counted at least ten times. The chain links TRBV7-3 to TRBJ1-1, with a possible D match to TRBD1 (6 bases). This CDR3 has 16 amino acids. Trimming cost V 2 bases and J 3 bases, with 16 bases left between them. CDR1 is SGHTA and CDR2 is FQGTGA in the germline V gene. DNA for the CDR3: TGTGCCAGCAGCTTACTCGGCGTCAGGGGTTACACTGAAGCTTTCTTT. Translating gives CASSLLGVRGYTEAFF.

On this clonotype itself: A much larger clone lies a single base off, so this may be a read error. The chain couples TRBV18 to TRBJ2-2, with 8 bases lining up with TRBD1. Germline-derived CDR1 and CDR2 are KGHSH and LQKENI. V shed 6 bases, J shed 13 bases, and the junction held 19 bases outside the gene matches. The CDR3 extends over 16 amino acids. The CDR3 region has the DNA TGTGCCAGCTCCCGAGCCGGGACAGGATCCTTCGTAGGGCTGTTTTTT. It encodes CASSRAGTGSFVGLFF.

This clonotype has at least ten counts. The chain recombines TRBV6-2 or TRBV6-3 with TRBJ2-5, with a weak D call TRBD2 (5 bases). Trimming pared 4 bases from V and 5 bases from J, leaving 11 bases between. The CDR3 is 13 residues long. Looked up from germline, CDR1 is MNHEY and CDR2 is SVGEGT. CDR3 region: CASSFEGIETQYF. DNA of the CDR3: TGTGCCAGCAGTTTCGAGGGTATTGAGACCCAGTACTTC.

This clonotype was counted many times. The chain employs TRBV28 and TRBJ2-7; 11 bases match TRBD2. V lost 6 bases, J lost 3 bases, and 7 bases stayed unmatched. CDR1 MDHEN and CDR2 SYDVKM come from the germline V gene. This CDR3 has 15 amino acids. The CDR3 protein is CASSLGLAGFYEQYF. The CDR3 DNA sequence: TGTGCCAGCAGCTTAGGACTAGCGGGCTTCTACGAGCAGTACTTC.

This clonotype was seen more than once but under ten times. The CDR3 spells CASSFLARGFGYTF. As DNA, the CDR3 is TGTGCCAGCAGTTTCCTAGCCAGGGGGTTCGGCTACACCTTC. V is TRBV28 and J is TRBJ1-2; 7 positions match TRBD1. CDR1 is MDHEN and CDR2 is SYDVKM in the germline V gene. The junction had 9 bases not matched to a gene; V was cut back by 3 bases and J by 8 bases. The CDR3 covers 14 residues.

The gene calls are TRBV30 and TRBJ2-3; the match to TRBD2 covers 10 bases. CDR3 length: 14 residues. V shed 0 bases and J 7 bases; nucleotides not matched to a gene: 4. Germline V lookup: CDR1 GTSNPN, CDR2 SVGIG (reference sequence). CDR3 coding DNA: TGTGCCTGGAGTGTAGCGGGAGGGTTTTATACGCAGTATTTT. Its protein is CAWSVAGGFYTQYF.

This clonotype was seen at least ten times. The chain links TRBV28 to TRBJ2-4; D remains ambiguous. V was clipped by 8 bases and J by 1 base, with 15 bases between them. Germline-derived CDR1 and CDR2 are MDHEN and SYDVKM. There are 15 residues in the CDR3. The CDR3 sequence: CASRRPQTAKNIQYF. In nucleotides, the CDR3 is TGTGCCAGCCGTCGACCCCAAACGGCCAAAAACATTCAGTACTTC.

This clonotype has a count of ten or more. This sequence joins TRBV30 and TRBJ1-3; D gene unclear. The CDR3 extends over 10 amino acids. V lost 0 bases and J 11 bases, leaving 5 bases between the germline ends. Germline CDR1 GTSNPN, CDR2 SVGIG (reference sequence). CDR3 nucleotides: TGTGCCTGGAGTGTACCCCCCATATATTTT. The encoded protein is CAWSVPPIYF.

This clonotype was detected ten times or more. J is TRBJ1-1 and V is TRBV27, with D unclear. CDR1 is MNHEY, CDR2 SMNVEV, per germline (reference sequence). This CDR3 has 15 residues. Trimming pared 2 bases from V and 4 bases from J, leaving 14 bases between. CDR3 nucleotides: TGTGCCAGCAGTTTAAACTTGGACGCGGGCACTGAAGCTTTCTTT. It encodes CASSLNLDAGTEAFF.

This clonotype has a count of ten or more. V and J are TRBV6-6 and TRBJ1-1; the D gene is possibly TRBD1 (5 bases). Trimming cost V 0 bases and J 5 bases, with 10 bases left between them. Germline values: CDR1 MNHNY, CDR2 SVGAGI (reference sequence). CDR3 size: 14 residues. The CDR3 nucleotides are TGTGCCAGCAGTTACTCGGGGGGGGGGACTGAAGCTTTCTTT. Translating it yields CASSYSGGGTEAFF.

This clonotype was seen repeatedly, ten times or more. The rearrangement uses TRBV29-1 and TRBJ2-5; D gene ambiguous. Germline V gives CDR1 SQVTM, CDR2 ANQGSEA. The CDR3 has 12 residues. V was shortened by 6 bases and J by 0 bases, with 8 bases between the two germline ends. The CDR3 protein is CSVKKNQETQYF. The CDR3 DNA sequence: TGCAGCGTAAAGAAAAACCAAGAGACCCAGTACTTC.

This clonotype was seen many times. The rearrangement uses TRBV10-2 and TRBJ2-5, with D possibly matching TRBD1 (6 bases). The CDR3 extends over 13 amino acids. CDR1 and CDR2 (germline): WSHSY, SAAADI. The ends were cut back, 2 bases at V and 4 bases at J, with 8 bases in the middle. This CDR3 reads CASSEVGAETQYF. The CDR3 nucleotides read TGCGCCAGCAGTGAGGTGGGGGCAGAGACCCAGTACTTC.

This clonotype was seen repeatedly, ten times or more. One end of the junction is discordant with germline, which a read error may explain. This chain uses TRBV6-2 or TRBV6-3 with TRBJ2-7, with 10 bases lining up with TRBD2. CDR3 length: 15 residues. Germline CDR1 and CDR2: MNHEY and SVGEGT. The CDR3 sequence: CASSYSASGSYKQYF. The CDR3 DNA follows: TGTGCCAGCAGTTACTCGGCTAGCGGGAGCTACAAGCAGTACTTC.

This clonotype appeared many times. This chain links TRBV2 with TRBJ2-7; unclear D gene. CDR1 is SNHLY and CDR2 is FYNNEI in the germline V gene. The CDR3 has 13 residues. Trimming took 4 bases from V and 2 from J, leaving 9 bases between them. The CDR3 nucleotides are TGTGCCAGCAGTGCCGGTCCGCCCTACGAGCAGTACTTC. Protein sequence: CASSAGPPYEQYF. The whole variable domain, filled in from reference TRBV2 and TRBJ2-7, reads EPEVTQTPSHQVTQMGQEVILRCVPISNHLYFYWYRQILGQKVEFLVSFYNNEISEKSEIFDDQFSVERPDGSNFTLKIRSTKLEDSAMYFCASSAGPPYEQYFGPGTRLTVT.

This clonotype was observed at least ten times. The rearrangement joins TRBV28 to TRBJ2-7; no reliable D call. V lost 6 bases and J lost 2, with 20 bases in between. This CDR3 has 16 amino acids. The germline gives CDR1 MDHEN, CDR2 SYDVKM. CDR3 sequence: CASSRPSRELTYEQYF. The DNA of the CDR3 is TGTGCCAGCAGCCGCCCCTCCCGAGAACTGACCTACGAGCAGTACTTC.

Ten or more counts support this clonotype. V and J are TRBV13 and TRBJ2-7, with D maybe TRBD1 (5 bases). The CDR3 has 13 amino acids. Trimming removed 0 bases from V and 7 bases from J, with 10 bases in between. From germline, CDR1 is PRHDT and CDR2 FYEKMQ (reference sequence). DNA of the CDR3: TGTGCCAGCAGCTTAGGGCCGCAGGGTGAGCAGTACTTC. Translating it yields CASSLGPQGEQYF.

The sample holds many counts of this clonotype. This rearrangement joins TRBV28 to TRBJ1-1, with D uncertain. The CDR3 consists of 11 residues. V lost 8 bases to trimming and J lost 1 base, with 5 bases between them. Per germline, CDR1 MDHEN and CDR2 SYDVKM. The CDR3 region is CASQRNTEAFF. CDR3 nucleotide sequence: TGTGCCAGCCAGCGGAACACTGAAGCTTTCTTT.

This clonotype has ten or more counts. The chain joins TRBV19 to TRBJ1-5; the D is unclear. Per germline, CDR1 LNHDA and CDR2 SQIVND (reference sequence). CDR3 size: 15 residues. The V end lost 7 bases, the J end lost 1 base, and 14 bases lay between the germline ends. The CDR3 nucleotides are TGTGCCAGTAACCCCCCCCACGGCAGCAATCAGCCCCAGCATTTT. Its translation: CASNPPHGSNQPQHF.

This clonotype was seen repeatedly, ten times or more. The chain employs TRBV6-2 or TRBV6-3 and TRBJ2-5, with D unclear. Germline V CDR1 and CDR2: MNHEY, SVGEGT. Trimming removed 2 bases from V and 5 bases from J, with 6 bases in between. This CDR3 contains 12 residues. The CDR3 is CASSYRWETQYF. The CDR3 DNA sequence: TGTGCCAGCAGTTACAGGTGGGAGACCCAGTACTTC.

In this sample, this clonotype turned up many times. This may come from a read error, since a much larger clone is one base off. The gene calls are TRBV6-5 and TRBJ1-2; D gene uncertain. CDR3 length: 13 residues. Per the germline V gene, CDR1 is MNHEY and CDR2 is SVGAGI. Trimming took off 4 bases at V and 2 bases at J, with 8 bases between the two ends. In nucleotides, the CDR3 is TGTGCCAGCAGTTTGTCGGAGAACTATGGCTACACCTTC. Protein product: CASSLSENYGYTF.

This clonotype was recorded many times. V gene TRBV5-1 combines with J gene TRBJ1-1; the match to TRBD1 covers 10 bases. CDR1 is SGHRS, CDR2 YFSETQ, per germline. CDR3 length: 14 residues. The V and J ends lost 0 bases and 7 bases, in that order; junction bases with no gene match: 3. The CDR3 spells CASSLGTGGGEAFF. In DNA, the CDR3 is TGCGCCAGCAGCTTGGGGACAGGGGGTGGTGAAGCTTTCTTT.

In this sample, this clonotype turned up many times. CDR3 residues: CASSFPQRAGVGETQYF. The CDR3 region has the DNA TGTGCCAGCAGCTTCCCCCAGCGAGCGGGGGTGGGAGAGACCCAGTACTTC. The chain uses TRBV7-9 and TRBJ2-5; 8 bases are shared with TRBD2. Germline V CDR1 and CDR2: SEHNR, FQNEAQ (reference sequence). J lost 4 bases, V lost 3 bases, and 13 bases had no gene match. CDR3 length: 17 amino acids.

This clonotype was seen repeatedly, ten times or more. This sequence joins TRBV6-1 and TRBJ1-1; weak D call: TRBD1 (6 bases). V lost 7 bases to trimming and J lost 5 bases, with 8 bases between them. Germline V gene sequence: CDR1 MNHNS, CDR2 SASEGT. The CDR3 length is 11 residues. The CDR3 nucleotides are TGTGCCAGCACCGGACAGACTGAAGCTTTCTTT. As protein: CASTGQTEAFF.